The 27 T cell receptor beta chains below were found in one sample sequenced in a study of tumour-infiltrating T cells in Burkitt lymphoma. Assay: immunoSEQ multiplex PCR; the TCRdb copy retains only in-frame clones and omits some. The data show 5,500 to 7,500 clones, 10% seen once. Sequenced material: tumor tissue. These receptors were taken from a human donor with diffuse large B-cell lymphoma.

The gene calls are TRBV4-3 and TRBJ2-5, with TRBD2 identical over 12 bases. The CDR3 extends over 18 amino acids. Per germline, CDR1 LGHNA and CDR2 YSLEER. Trimming took 0 bases from V and 1 from J; bases not matched to a gene: 6. CDR3 sequence: CASSQDSSGGALQETQYF. The CDR3 DNA sequence: TGCGCCAGCAGCCAAGATTCTAGCGGGGGGGCTCTCCAAGAGACCCAGTACTTC.

This clone was seen a few times. The chain recombines TRBV7-8 with TRBJ1-5; D remains unclear. V was cut by 7 bases and J by 0 bases, with 7 bases left in between. Germline CDR1 and CDR2: SGHVS and FQNEAQ. The length of the CDR3 is 13 residues. The CDR3 bases are TGTGCCAGCACCCGGTCTAGCAATCAGCCCCAGCATTTT. As protein: CASTRSSNQPQHF.

This clone was observed a few times. V gene TRBV27 combines with J gene TRBJ1-5; no reliable D call. The CDR3 runs 13 residues. The V end was cut by 2 bases, the J end by 1 base, with 3 bases between. Per germline, CDR1 MNHEY and CDR2 SMNVEV (reference sequence). The CDR3 here is CASSLQSNQPQHF. DNA for the CDR3: TGTGCCAGCAGTTTACAGAGCAATCAGCCCCAGCATTTT.

The V call is TRBV18, the J call TRBJ2-3; no clear D. The CDR3 sequence is 13 residues long. V shed 5 bases and J shed 3 bases, with 9 bases lying between them. CDR1 is KGHSH, CDR2 LQKENI, per germline. The CDR3 is CASSWGWTDTQYF. CDR3 bases: TGTGCCAGCTCATGGGGTTGGACAGATACGCAGTATTTT.

The CDR3 DNA sequence: TGCGCCAGCAGTATCCTAGCGGGGAGATTGCGTCCAGAGACCCAGTACTTC. This gives the protein CASSILAGRLRPETQYF. The chain combines TRBV10-2 with TRBJ2-5, with 9 bases matching TRBD2. Trimming cost V 5 bases and J 4 bases; bases outside gene matches: 14. There are 17 residues in the CDR3. Looked up from germline, CDR1 is WSHSY and CDR2 is SAAADI.

The sample holds a few counts of this clone. The rearrangement uses TRBV7-9 and TRBJ1-1, with no clear D. The CDR3 runs to 12 residues. V lost 1 base and J 7 bases, leaving 7 bases between the germline ends. Germline loops: CDR1 SEHNR, CDR2 FQNEAQ (reference sequence). CDR3 sequence reads: CASSLDPLEAFF. DNA of the CDR3: TGTGCCAGCAGCTTAGACCCACTTGAAGCTTTCTTT. Full variable domain (rest looked up from reference TRBV7-9 and TRBJ1-1): DTGVSQNPRHKITKRGQNVTFRCDPISEHNRLYWYRQTLGQGPEFLTYFQNEAQLEKSRLLSDRFSAERPKGSFSTLEIQRTEQGDSAMYLCASSLDPLEAFFGQGTRLTVV.

The V call is TRBV6-6, the J call TRBJ1-3; the match to TRBD1 covers 9 bases. J gave up 4 bases and V 4 bases, and 5 bases lay outside the gene matches. Germline V gene sequence: CDR1 MNHNY, CDR2 SVGAGI (reference sequence). The CDR3 totals 15 residues. CDR3 region: CASSFAGTGGNTIYF. The CDR3 nucleotides are TGTGCCAGCAGTTTTGCCGGGACAGGGGGAAACACCATATATTTT.

The chain uses TRBV5-1 and TRBJ2-7; 7 bases are a match to TRBD1. The CDR3 has 14 amino acids. J gave up 0 bases and V 4 bases, and 4 bases lay outside the gene matches. CDR1 and CDR2 from the germline V gene are SGHRS and YFSETQ. The CDR3 DNA follows: TGCGCCAGCAGCCCGGGACAGAGCTCCTACGAGCAGTACTTC. This gives the protein CASSPGQSSYEQYF.

The V and J genes are TRBV7-2 and TRBJ2-3; 11 nucleotides line up with TRBD2. The CDR3 totals 14 residues. Germline V CDR1 and CDR2: SGHTA, FQGNSA. V lost 3 bases to trimming and J lost 4 bases; unmatched junction nucleotides: 0. The CDR3 DNA reads as TGTGCCAGCAGCTTGGGACTAGCGGCAGATACGCAGTATTTT. Protein product: CASSLGLAADTQYF.

This clone has more than one count but fewer than ten. The chain joins TRBV6-1 to TRBJ1-4; no clear D gene. The CDR3 has 17 amino acids. V gave up 2 bases and J gave up 0 bases, with 13 bases separating them. CDR1 and CDR2 from the germline V gene are MNHNS and SASEGT. Here the CDR3 reads CASSELSGAPTNEKLFF. The CDR3 bases are TGTGCCAGCAGTGAATTATCTGGAGCTCCAACTAATGAAAAACTGTTTTTT.

This clone has a handful of counts. The V gene is TRBV28, the J gene TRBJ1-5, with 7 bases lining up with TRBD1. The germline V gene encodes CDR1 MDHEN and CDR2 SYDVKM. The CDR3 loop spans 15 amino acids. J lost 1 base, V lost 3 bases, and 3 bases had no gene match. The CDR3 reads CASSLTGSSNQPQHF. DNA of the CDR3: TGTGCCAGCAGTTTGACAGGGTCCAGCAATCAGCCCCAGCATTTT.

This clone was seen a handful of times. The chain employs TRBV6-5 and TRBJ1-2; D ambiguous. This CDR3 region has 13 residues. The V gene lost 7 bases and the J gene lost 1 base, with 10 bases spanning the gap. Germline V gives CDR1 MNHEY, CDR2 SVGAGI. As DNA, the CDR3 is TGTGCCAGCATGACGCCTTTTAACTATGGCTACACCTTC. It is translated as CASMTPFNYGYTF.

This clone was detected only a few times. This chain connects TRBV10-3 to TRBJ2-7; D is tentatively TRBD1 or TRBD2 (5 bases each). The V end was cut by 2 bases, the J end by 12 bases, with 14 bases between. Germline V CDR1 and CDR2: ENHRY, SYGVKD. The CDR3 covers 12 residues. The CDR3: CAISESWQGRYF. The CDR3, as DNA: TGTGCCATCAGTGAGAGTTGGCAGGGACGGTACTTC.

The sample holds a few counts of this clone. The V and J genes are TRBV28 and TRBJ2-6; D might be TRBD1 (5 bases). The CDR3 sequence is 15 residues long. The germline CDR1 and CDR2 sequences are MDHEN and SYDVKM. Trimming shortened V by 6 bases and J by 0 bases, and 9 bases separated the two germline ends. CDR3 sequence reads: CASSPTDSGANVLTF. The CDR3 DNA sequence: TGTGCCAGCAGCCCGACAGACTCTGGGGCCAACGTCCTGACTTTC.

This clone has only a few counts. V and J are TRBV4-1 and TRBJ1-2; TRBD1 aligns across 7 bases. The germline gives CDR1 MGHRA, CDR2 YSYEKL. There are 16 residues in the CDR3. Trimming at V came to 4 bases and at J to 1 base, leaving 9 bases not matched to a gene. CDR3 in DNA: TGCGCCAGCAGCCGTACCGGGACAGTTTTTAACTATGGCTACACCTTC. This translates into CASSRTGTVFNYGYTF.

This clone occurred a few times. The rearrangement links TRBV6-5 to TRBJ1-5, with 7 bases lining up with TRBD1. The J segment lost 0 bases and the V segment lost 5 bases, leaving 4 bases of the junction unmatched. This CDR3 region has 15 residues. Germline V gene data show CDR1 as MNHEY and CDR2 as SVGAGI. The CDR3: CASSRQGSSNQPQHF. DNA for the CDR3: TGTGCCAGCAGTAGACAGGGTAGTAGCAATCAGCCCCAGCATTTT.

The chain has TRBV5-1 and TRBJ1-1, with no clear D. The CDR3 runs to 15 residues. The ends were cut back, 0 bases at V and 0 bases at J, with 9 bases in the middle. In germline, CDR1 is SGHRS, CDR2 YFSETQ. The CDR3 nucleotides are TGCGCCAGCAGCTTGGGTGTAACGGTGAACACTGAAGCTTTCTTT. Residues: CASSLGVTVNTEAFF.

The chain couples TRBV9 to TRBJ2-7; TRBD1 might be the D (6 bases). Germline CDR1 is SGDLS and CDR2 is YYNGEE. Trimming removed 3 bases from V and 9 bases from J, with 10 bases in between. The CDR3 is 11 amino acids. Here the CDR3 reads CASSGQGRQYF. In DNA form, the CDR3 reads TGTGCCAGCAGCGGGCAGGGGCGGCAGTACTTC.

The table lists this clone with a few counts. The CDR3 region has the DNA TGTGCCAGAAGCCCGTTGTGCGGGGGCTCTAGAGAGACCCAGTACTTC. As protein: CARSPLCGGSRETQYF. The chain has TRBV5-3 and TRBJ2-5, with TRBD2 as a possible D gene (7 bases). TRBV5-3 is labeled an ORF, and its function is uncertain. V lost 4 bases and J 4 bases, leaving 20 bases between the germline ends. This CDR3 has 16 residues.

This sequence joins TRBV7-9 and TRBJ2-7; D unresolved. Trimming cost V 2 bases and J 1 base, with 9 bases left between them. The CDR3 covers 14 residues. Germline CDR1 SEHNR, CDR2 FQNEAQ (reference sequence). The CDR3, as DNA: TGTGCCAGCAGCTTAACCTGGAATTCCTACGAGCAGTACTTC. Protein product: CASSLTWNSYEQYF.

This clone has more than one count but fewer than ten. This chain uses TRBV19 with TRBJ1-6; D unclear. This CDR3 has 13 residues. Deletions cut 6 bases from V and 8 bases from J, with 11 bases between. Germline loops: CDR1 LNHDA, CDR2 SQIVND (reference sequence). CDR3 in DNA: TGTGCCAGTAGCCCCACGCGGGATTCACCCCTCCACTTT. Encoded protein: CASSPTRDSPLHF.

The chain employs TRBV6-1 and TRBJ1-2, with a tentative D call TRBD1 (5 bases). Per the germline V gene, CDR1 is MNHNS and CDR2 is SASEGT. CDR3 length equals 14 residues. V was shortened by 0 bases and J by 8 bases, with 13 bases between the two germline ends. The CDR3 region has the DNA TGTGCCAGCAGTGAAGCCGGAGGGGCGCGGGGCTACACCTTC. It yields the protein CASSEAGGARGYTF.

The V call is TRBV2, the J call TRBJ1-1, with a weak D call TRBD1 (5 bases). V was pared by 6 bases and J by 1 base, with 12 bases between. The CDR3 runs 14 residues. Per germline, CDR1 SNHLY and CDR2 FYNNEI. The DNA for the CDR3 is TGTGCCAGCAGGACGGGACTTACGAACACTGAAGCTTTCTTT. As protein: CASRTGLTNTEAFF.

The J gene is TRBJ2-2, the V gene TRBV4-3, with TRBD1 matching over 7 bases. There are 17 residues in the CDR3. The V gene end was trimmed by 4 bases and the J gene end by 5 bases; junction bases not matched to a gene: 13. In germline, CDR1 is LGHNA, CDR2 YSLEER. CDR3 residues: CASSPRDSALRTGELFF. The CDR3 nucleotides are TGCGCCAGCAGCCCCCGGGACAGCGCCTTACGGACCGGGGAGCTGTTTTTT.

The chain combines TRBV5-1 with TRBJ1-2, with 7 bases fitting TRBD1. The CDR3 is made up of 13 amino acids. Germline V gene sequence: CDR1 SGHRS, CDR2 YFSETQ. Losses at the gene ends were 1 base for V and 4 bases for J; bases not matched to a gene: 1. The CDR3 coding sequence is TGCGCCAGCAGCTTGAGGGACAGCTATGGCTACACCTTC. Translated: CASSLRDSYGYTF.

This clone was seen more than once but under ten times. This chain's CDR3 is CASSLARGSGPYTDTQYF. CDR3 DNA: TGTGCCAGCAGCTTAGCAAGGGGTAGCGGGCCATACACAGATACGCAGTATTTT. The chain employs TRBV7-6 and TRBJ2-3, with 7 bases that match TRBD2. The CDR3 loop spans 18 amino acids. Germline CDR1 reads SGHVS; CDR2 reads FNYEAQ. With V trimmed by 0 bases and J by 2 bases, 11 bases remained unmatched.

The CDR3 DNA sequence: TGTGCCAGCAGTGGGGCCACGGGCTATGGCTACACCTTC. Encoded protein: CASSGATGYGYTF. The J gene is TRBJ1-2, the V gene TRBV6-1; no definite D call. The V gene lost 4 bases and the J gene lost 4 bases, with 10 bases spanning the gap. This CDR3 has 13 residues. CDR1 MNHNS and CDR2 SASEGT come from the germline V gene.